A selection of T cell receptor beta chains follows, all from one sample in a study of STAT5B mutations in CD4+ large granular lymphocyte leukemia. Repertoires were generated with immunoSEQ multiplex PCR, while TCRdb's copy carries only in-frame clones and drops some. The sample consists of around 24,000 clones, just under 75% of them appearing once. Sequences were obtained from CD4+ T cells from blood buffy coats. The receptor source for this set is a human donor in good health. Each CDR3 is given without its conserved first and last residue. The D gene is left open where the match is weak.

v_gene	d_gene	j_gene	CDR3aa
TRBV7-2	TRBD1	TRBJ1-1	ASSWTGGTEAF
TRBV4-2	TRBD2	TRBJ2-3	ASSPGLAGFTDTQY
TRBV4-1	TRBD2	TRBJ2-1	ASSQAIAGGLSYNEQF
TRBV29-1	.	TRBJ1-1	SVGREGTEAF
TRBV2	.	TRBJ2-3	ASSVFYDTQY
TRBV29-1	.	TRBJ1-4	SVFTSSGTNEKLF
TRBV7-9	.	TRBJ2-4	ASSHRGAKNIQY
TRBV7-3	TRBD2	TRBJ2-3	ASSRVGLAGNTDTQY
TRBV11-2	TRBD2	TRBJ2-7	ASSLDSPRLAGEYEQY
TRBV29-1	.	TRBJ1-5	SVAGLNQPQH
TRBV19	TRBD1	TRBJ1-4	ASTPTGAGKLF
TRBV19	.	TRBJ1-5	ASSTGAYSNQPQH
TRBV5-5	.	TRBJ2-5	ASSPLTGTETQY
TRBV10-3	.	TRBJ1-1	AISDRDTEAF
TRBV14	.	TRBJ1-6	ASSQEVRGSPLH
TRBV4-2	.	TRBJ2-2	ASSHLYRDTGELF
TRBV6-1	TRBD1	TRBJ1-2	ASRGSGGPGYT
TRBV10-2	.	TRBJ2-7	ASSVLTYEQY
TRBV19	.	TRBJ1-1	ASSQGTEAF
TRBV28	.	TRBJ2-5	ASSLVGRETQY
TRBV4-1	TRBD1	TRBJ1-1	ASSPHRGTYTEAF
TRBV30	.	TRBJ1-3	AWSVTRFWTASSGNTIY
TRBV5-4	TRBD1	TRBJ1-2	ASSAGQGYGYT
TRBV27	.	TRBJ2-4	ASSLSLGDITNIQY
TRBV7-2	TRBD1	TRBJ2-1	ASSLQPTGAGGNEQF
TRBV6-5	.	TRBJ1-6	ASSYYGDSPLH